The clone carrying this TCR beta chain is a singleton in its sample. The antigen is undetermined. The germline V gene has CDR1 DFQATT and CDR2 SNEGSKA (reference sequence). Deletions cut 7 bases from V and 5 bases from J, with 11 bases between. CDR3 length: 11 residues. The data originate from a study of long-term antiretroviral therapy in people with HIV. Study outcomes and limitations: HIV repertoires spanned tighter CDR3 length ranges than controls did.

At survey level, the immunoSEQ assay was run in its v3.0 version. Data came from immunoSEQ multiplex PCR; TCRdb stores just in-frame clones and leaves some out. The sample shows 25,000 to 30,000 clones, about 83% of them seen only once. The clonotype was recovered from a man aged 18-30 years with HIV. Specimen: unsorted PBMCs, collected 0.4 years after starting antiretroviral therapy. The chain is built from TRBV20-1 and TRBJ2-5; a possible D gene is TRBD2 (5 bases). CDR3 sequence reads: CSGVRGETQYF. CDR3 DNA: TGCAGTGGGGTGAGAGGGGAGACCCAGTACTTC.